By share, the clone carrying this T cell receptor (beta chain) counts as medium-sized. Its target is not known. Thyroid surgery took place with no prior treatment in any patient. Authors' data handling: Clinicopathological groups differed in CDR3, with these differences serving to build a distant-metastasis classifier for papillary thyroid cancer. Through MiXCR, TCRdb re-clonotyped the PCR reads. These V and J calls are TCRdb output, not the study's own analysis. Of over 10,000 clones listed, 12% are singletons. The sample is drawn from a study of metastatic and nonmetastatic thyroid tumors. Looking at the study overall: Blood and tumor or nodule tissue repertoires from malignant and benign thyroid patients were compared.

General observations from the study: Relative to benign nodules, malignant thyroid tumors were reportedly characterized by significantly elevated TCR beta diversity in blood and tumor.

This TCR was sampled from a female donor with papillary thyroid cancer or a benign thyroid nodule (not recorded which). Some clones in this sample may be carry-over from other donors' samples. Sequencing was performed on blood.

CDR3 sequence reads: CASSAGSLSGNTIYF. CDR3 nucleotide sequence: TGTGCCAGCAGTGCGGGGTCCTTAAGTGGAAACACCATATATTTT. This chain connects TRBV27 to TRBJ1-3; D unclear. The CDR3 is 15 amino acids. Germline values: CDR1 MNHEY, CDR2 SMNVEV (reference sequence). Trimming stripped 5 bases from V and 3 bases from J, with 14 bases between.